The text below deals with one T cell receptor beta chain. This sample was included in a study of cytomegalovirus exposure and HLA in healthy donors. This CDR3 has 13 amino acids. V was trimmed by 4 bases and J by 4 bases, leaving 10 bases between them. The germline V gene has CDR1 ENHRY and CDR2 SYGVKD. In the PCR, 60 Vbeta and 13 Jbeta primers were used. Sequencing was performed with immunoSEQ multiplex PCR; in TCRdb, only in-frame clones are kept and a portion is missing. This specimen shows 100,000 to 150,000 clones; the ten leading clones hold roughly 1%. The material sequenced was PBMCs. The V call is TRBV10-3, the J call TRBJ2-5, with a weak D call TRBD2 (5 bases). The clonotype was recovered from a man aged 18 to 35 in good health and CMV-seronegative. This CDR3 is CAISGRLGETQYF. CDR3 DNA: TGTGCCATCAGTGGGAGGCTAGGAGAGACCCAGTACTTC.